This TCR beta chain was profiled in a study of T cell responses to AZD1222 COVID-19 vaccine. The CDR3 consists of 13 residues. Germline CDR1 LNHNV, CDR2 YYDKDF (reference sequence). V dropped 0 bases and J dropped 5 bases, with 4 bases sitting between them. TCRdb's table, derived via immunoSEQ multiplex PCR, lists solely in-frame clones and lacks some. This sample has tens of thousands of clones, with around 91% found just once. The sequence came from an adult in good health. This chain uses TRBV15 with TRBJ1-4; D gene ambiguous. The sequencing here drew on peripheral blood, taken on day 0 of MenACWY control vaccination. The CDR3 coding sequence is TGTGCCACCAGCAGAGACGCGAATGAAAAACTGTTTTTT. It yields the protein CATSRDANEKLFF.